This T cell receptor (beta chain) was identified during a study of CD8 T cells in ankylosing spondylitis. Study findings and constraints: Existing reports had already noted some motif variants in reactive arthritis synovial fluid and blood.

In TCRdb, the 5' RACE reads were re-called with MiXCR into one record per CDR3 protein. The data show fewer than 130,000 distinct CDR3 sequences, about 25% seen once. Of note for this clonotype: Its antigen remains unknown.

The CDR3 loop spans 14 amino acids. Trimming left V 5 bases short and J 2 bases short, with 12 bases between. Germline V gives CDR1 LNHDA, CDR2 SQIVND (reference sequence). This receptor was taken from a male donor with ankylosing spondylitis. This sequence joins TRBV19 and TRBJ1-1, with unresolved D. Material: synovial fluid, either unsorted or a sorted T cell fraction (not recorded which). The CDR3 loop reads CASSAHGTNTEAFF. The CDR3 DNA sequence: TGTGCCAGTAGTGCCCACGGCACCAACACTGAAGCTTTCTTT.